The text below deals with one T cell receptor (beta chain). Its antigen is still unknown. This table comes from immunoSEQ multiplex PCR, and its TCRdb copy is limited to in-frame clones, with some not included. This table holds 180,000 or so clones, around 90% found once. V lost 3 bases and J 2 bases, leaving 15 bases between the germline ends. Germline V gene lookup returns CDR1 SGDLS and CDR2 YYNGEE. This CDR3 region has 15 residues. The data were obtained in a study of T cell responses to AZD1222 COVID-19 vaccine. Study results and limitations: Females outnumbered males among donors, who were mostly white British; clonal diversity was possibly underestimated. Nearly half of spike-specific TCRs reportedly target variant regions that are unmutated in the B.1.351 and B.1.1.7 variants. Seropositive AZD1222 recipients at baseline numbered only five or six.

The TCR sequence derives from an adult who received the AZD1222 COVID-19 vaccine. The input for sequencing was peripheral blood, taken 28 days after the second AZD1222 dose. This chain joins TRBV9 and TRBJ2-7; D is perhaps TRBD1 or TRBD2 (5 bases each). The DNA of the CDR3 is TGTGCCAGCAGCGCCCGTCGGGACGGACCCTACGAGCAGTACTTC. It is translated as CASSARRDGPYEQYF. The full variable domain, rest sourced from reference TRBV9 and TRBJ2-7, is DSGVTQTPKHLITATGQRVTLRCSPRSGDLSVYWYQQSLDQGLQFLIQYYNGEERAKGNILERFSAQQFPDLHSELNLSSLELGDSALYFCASSARRDGPYEQYFGPGTRLTVT.